The entry below describes one T cell receptor (beta chain). The method was immunoSEQ multiplex PCR; TCRdb's version includes in-frame clones alone and lacks a portion of them. The sample lists around 56,000 clones, roughly nine tenths occurring once. The data were obtained in a study of T cell changes during pregnancy in multiple sclerosis. This CDR3 contains 16 residues. Germline V lookup: CDR1 LNHNV, CDR2 YYDKDF (reference sequence). The ends lost 6 bases at V and 0 bases at J; junction bases unmatched: 4. The clonotype originates from a female donor in good health, enrolled as a control in a pregnancy study. The starting material was peripheral blood, obtained in the first trimester of pregnancy. This sequence joins TRBV15 and TRBJ2-3; 12 bases map to TRBD2. CDR3 DNA: TGTGCCACCAGAGGACTAGCGGGACCTAGCACAGATACGCAGTATTTT. This gives the protein CATRGLAGPSTDTQYF.